A single sample gave rise to the 30 T cell receptor beta chains below, sequenced in a study of OX40 agonist ivuxolimab in advanced cancers. The table came from immunoSEQ multiplex PCR; TCRdb's copy has only in-frame clones and leaves some out. Altogether approximately 90,000 clones are present, about 83% being singletons, with the ten largest covering less than 1.5%. The material sequenced was CD4+ or CD8+ T cells sorted from blood, taken in a trial of the OX40 agonist ivuxolimab. These receptors were taken from an adult with an advanced solid tumor such as melanoma, head and neck, liver or kidney cancer.

The chain joins TRBV29-1 to TRBJ2-7; 9 bases map to TRBD2. The CDR3 runs 15 residues. The V gene's germline CDR1 is SQVTM and CDR2 ANQGSEA. V dropped 2 bases and J dropped 2; count of bases not matched to a gene: 7. The CDR3 protein is CSVESGGITAYEQYF. DNA for the CDR3: TGCAGCGTTGAAAGCGGGGGGATAACCGCCTACGAGCAGTACTTC.

This sequence joins TRBV5-1 and TRBJ1-5; 10 nucleotides align to TRBD1. The V gene's germline CDR1 is SGHRS and CDR2 YFSETQ. The CDR3 spans 14 residues. The ends lost 4 bases at V and 5 bases at J; junction bases unmatched: 3. CDR3 loop: CASSIGTGDQPQHF. CDR3 nucleotide sequence: TGCGCCAGCAGCATCGGGACAGGGGATCAGCCCCAGCATTTT. Variable domain in full (rest from reference TRBV5-1 and TRBJ1-5): KAGVTQTPRYLIKTRGQQVTLSCSPISGHRSVSWYQQTPGQGLQFLFEYFSETQRNKGNFPGRFSGRQFSNSRSEMNVSTLELGDSALYLCASSIGTGDQPQHFGDGTRLSIL.

The rearrangement joins TRBV6-1 to TRBJ2-2; 9 bases map to TRBD2. Losses at the gene ends were 3 bases for V and 0 bases for J; bases not matched to a gene: 2. This CDR3 region has 16 residues. CDR1 MNHNS and CDR2 SASEGT come from the germline V gene. CDR3 residues: CASSDGGGANTGELFF. CDR3 coding DNA: TGTGCCAGCAGTGATGGCGGGGGGGCGAACACCGGGGAGCTGTTTTTT.

This chain links TRBV6-1 with TRBJ1-5; 7 nucleotides line up with TRBD1. The CDR3 spans 14 residues. CDR1 and CDR2 from the germline V gene are MNHNS and SASEGT. The trim removed 8 bases at V and 4 bases at J, leaving 8 bases unmatched. CDR3 sequence (DNA): TGTGCCAGCCACCTCGGGACAGTTAATCAGCCCCAGCATTTT. This gives the protein CASHLGTVNQPQHF.

The table lists this clone with a count of one. This chain links TRBV6-5 with TRBJ2-5; D is possibly TRBD2 (6 bases). Germline lookup yields CDR1 MNHEY and CDR2 SVGAGI. Between the trimmed V and J ends, which lost 2 bases and 5 bases, there was a span of 9 bases. The CDR3 extends over 13 amino acids. This chain's CDR3 is CASSYLARETQYF. In DNA form, the CDR3 reads TGTGCCAGCAGTTACCTAGCGAGGGAGACCCAGTACTTC.

The chain has TRBV19 and TRBJ2-5, with D uncertain. V was pared by 3 bases and J by 0 bases, with 5 bases between. CDR1 is LNHDA, CDR2 SQIVND, per germline (reference sequence). This CDR3 spans 13 amino acids. Here the CDR3 DNA reads TGTGCCAGTAGTATGATTAACCAAGAGACCCAGTACTTC. Protein product: CASSMINQETQYF.

This chain joins TRBV6-5 and TRBJ2-7; the D call may be TRBD1 or TRBD2 (6 bases each). Germline loops: CDR1 MNHEY, CDR2 SVGAGI. Deletions cut 0 bases from V and 6 bases from J, with 12 bases between. The CDR3 is made up of 14 amino acids. The CDR3 loop is CASSYSGGSGEQYF. CDR3 nucleotide sequence: TGTGCCAGCAGTTACTCGGGGGGCAGTGGCGAGCAGTACTTC.

CDR3 residues: CSVRRDRDYGYTF. In nucleotides, the CDR3 is TGCAGCGTCCGGAGGGACAGGGACTATGGCTACACCTTC. The chain couples TRBV29-1 to TRBJ1-2; 9 positions match TRBD1. After removal of 6 bases from V and 3 bases from J, the junction contained 5 bases not matched to a gene. Germline lookup yields CDR1 SQVTM and CDR2 ANQGSEA. The length of the CDR3 is 13 residues. Based on the CDR3 plus reference TRBV29-1 and TRBJ1-2, the full variable domain is SAVISQKPSRDICQRGTSLTIQCQVDSQVTMMFWYRQQPGQSLTLIATANQGSEATYESGFVIDKFPISRPNLTFSTLTVSNMSPEDSSIYLCSVRRDRDYGYTFGSGTRLTVV.

This chain links TRBV6-5 with TRBJ2-7, with TRBD1 matching 7 bases. Germline V gene sequence: CDR1 MNHEY, CDR2 SVGAGI. This CDR3 has 14 amino acids. After removal of 5 bases from V and 3 bases from J, the junction contained 7 bases not matched to a gene. The CDR3 here is CASSRTGDFYEQYF. The CDR3 DNA reads as TGTGCCAGCAGTAGGACAGGAGATTTCTACGAGCAGTACTTC.

The chain employs TRBV18 and TRBJ1-1, with TRBD1 as a possible D gene (6 bases). V was shortened by 0 bases and J by 1 base, with 15 bases between the two germline ends. CDR1 is KGHSH and CDR2 is LQKENI in the germline V gene. This CDR3 spans 17 amino acids. This chain's CDR3 is CASSPPLAGGGNTEAFF. The CDR3 region has the DNA TGTGCCAGCTCACCACCGTTGGCGGGAGGGGGGAACACTGAAGCTTTCTTT.

The gene calls are TRBV9 and TRBJ2-7, with 12 nucleotides matching TRBD2. The CDR3 totals 15 residues. J lost 7 bases, V lost 0 bases, and 5 bases had no gene match. Germline loops: CDR1 SGDLS, CDR2 YYNGEE. The CDR3 spells CASSVAPGTSGEQYF. As DNA, the CDR3 is TGTGCCAGCAGCGTAGCCCCAGGGACTAGCGGGGAGCAGTACTTC.

This clone appeared a single time. This sequence joins TRBV7-3 and TRBJ2-7; 8 nucleotides line up with TRBD1. V was pared by 0 bases and J by 1 base, with 2 bases of the junction left unmatched. CDR1 is SGHTA and CDR2 is FQGTGA in the germline V gene. CDR3 length: 15 residues. This chain's CDR3 is CASSLTGTGSYEQYF. In DNA, the CDR3 is TGTGCCAGCAGCTTAACGGGGACAGGATCCTACGAGCAGTACTTC. The variable domain in full, with the rest retrieved from reference TRBV7-3 and TRBJ2-7, is GAGVSQTPSNKVTEKGKYVELRCDPISGHTALYWYRQSLGQGPEFLIYFQGTGAADDSGLPNDRFFAVRPEGSVSTLKIQRTERGDSAVYLCASSLTGTGSYEQYFGPGTRLTVT.

This chain links TRBV5-1 with TRBJ2-7, with TRBD1 identical over 7 bases. The trim removed 0 bases at V and 7 bases at J, leaving 7 bases unmatched. Germline assignment: CDR1 SGHRS and CDR2 YFSETQ. The CDR3 totals 14 residues. DNA of the CDR3: TGCGCCAGCAGCTTGGCTGACAGGGATAAAGAGCAGTACTTC. It translates to CASSLADRDKEQYF.

The genes are TRBV15 and TRBJ2-3; D not certain. Germline V lookup: CDR1 LNHNV, CDR2 YYDKDF (reference sequence). The CDR3 spans 16 residues. Deletions cut 0 bases from V and 2 bases from J, with 12 bases between. Here the CDR3 reads CATSRDPWADTDTQYF. In nucleotides, the CDR3 is TGTGCCACCAGCAGAGACCCTTGGGCAGACACAGATACGCAGTATTTT.

The CDR3, as DNA: TGTGCCAGCAGCTTAGGGACTAGCAAGAAGGGAGAGACCCAGTACTTC. Translating gives CASSLGTSKKGETQYF. V is TRBV7-7 and J is TRBJ2-5; TRBD2 agrees at 8 bases. CDR1 SSHAT and CDR2 FNYEAQ come from the germline V gene (reference sequence). After removal of 1 base from V and 4 bases from J, the junction contained 8 bases not matched to a gene. CDR3 length: 16 amino acids.

The V call is TRBV11-1, the J call TRBJ2-5; weak D call: TRBD2 (6 bases). V was shortened by 8 bases and J by 5 bases, with 21 bases between the two germline ends. Germline V lookup: CDR1 SGHAT, CDR2 FQDESV (reference sequence). There are 15 residues in the CDR3. CDR3: CASGSPGDLLETQYF. The CDR3 nucleotides are TGTGCCAGCGGTAGCCCGGGGGATTTGTTGGAGACCCAGTACTTC.

The genes are TRBV7-8 and TRBJ2-3; 8 bases are shared with TRBD2. Trimming cost V 4 bases and J 0 bases; bases outside gene matches: 6. The V gene's germline CDR1 is SGHVS and CDR2 FQNEAQ. The CDR3 covers 16 residues. CDR3 amino acids: CASSSTSDPSTDTQYF. The CDR3 bases are TGTGCCAGCAGCTCGACTAGCGACCCTAGCACAGATACGCAGTATTTT.

This chain connects TRBV29-1 to TRBJ1-2, with 9 positions matching TRBD1. The V and J ends lost 2 bases and 4 bases, in that order; junction bases with no gene match: 2. The CDR3 length is 13 residues. Per germline, CDR1 SQVTM and CDR2 ANQGSEA. CDR3 coding DNA: TGCAGCGTTGAAACAGGGGGCCGCTATGGCTACACCTTC. Residues: CSVETGGRYGYTF. The variable domain in full, completed from reference TRBV29-1 and TRBJ1-2, reads SAVISQKPSRDICQRGTSLTIQCQVDSQVTMMFWYRQQPGQSLTLIATANQGSEATYESGFVIDKFPISRPNLTFSTLTVSNMSPEDSSIYLCSVETGGRYGYTFGSGTRLTVV.

The chain employs TRBV28 and TRBJ2-7; the D gene is possibly TRBD1 (6 bases). Germline lookup yields CDR1 MDHEN and CDR2 SYDVKM. Trimming took off 2 bases at V and 4 bases at J, with 21 bases between the two ends. This CDR3 is built from 17 residues. The CDR3 here is CASSLEVRGLLEYEQYF. DNA of the CDR3: TGTGCCAGCAGTTTAGAGGTCAGGGGCCTGCTAGAATACGAGCAGTACTTC.

This chain uses TRBV30 with TRBJ1-6; D may be TRBD1 (5 bases). The germline V gene has CDR1 GTSNPN and CDR2 SVGIG (reference sequence). CDR3 length equals 13 residues. V shed 7 bases and J shed 7 bases, with 14 bases lying between them. The CDR3 loop reads CAFGHYGNSPLHF. The CDR3 DNA is TGTGCCTTCGGACACTACGGGAATTCACCCCTCCACTTT.

The CDR3: CASSLDLHQPQHF. For the CDR3, the DNA is TGTGCCAGCAGCTTAGACCTGCATCAGCCCCAGCATTTT. The V call is TRBV7-8, the J call TRBJ1-5; D is uncertain. V was cut by 1 base and J by 5 bases, with 6 bases left in between. The germline gives CDR1 SGHVS, CDR2 FQNEAQ. The CDR3 sequence is 13 residues long.

The chain links TRBV7-6 to TRBJ2-3; D unclear. The V end lost 2 bases, the J end lost 4 bases, and 7 bases lay between the germline ends. This CDR3 is built from 13 residues. CDR1 is SGHVS, CDR2 FNYEAQ, per germline. The CDR3 region has the DNA TGTGCCAGCAGCTTATCGCCCCCAGATACGCAGTATTTT. It yields the protein CASSLSPPDTQYF.

The chain links TRBV5-1 to TRBJ1-4; 7 bases agree with TRBD1. Trimming at V came to 3 bases and at J to 0 bases, leaving 8 bases not matched to a gene. Germline V gene sequence: CDR1 SGHRS, CDR2 YFSETQ. There are 17 residues in the CDR3. CDR3 in amino acids: CASSSGQPFTTNEKLFF. For the CDR3, the DNA is TGCGCCAGCAGCTCGGGACAGCCTTTCACAACTAATGAAAAACTGTTTTTT.

The rearrangement uses TRBV2 and TRBJ2-3; D may be TRBD1 (5 bases). Trimming removed 5 bases from V and 1 base from J, with 10 bases in between. The CDR3 runs 14 residues. Germline V CDR1 and CDR2: SNHLY, FYNNEI. The CDR3 here is CASSRTLRTDTQYF. The CDR3 DNA reads TGTGCCAGCAGTCGGACACTCCGCACAGATACGCAGTATTTT.

V usage is TRBV4-3 and J usage is TRBJ1-4; D remains unclear. The germline CDR1 and CDR2 sequences are LGHNA and YSLEER. The CDR3 contains 15 residues. The V end was cut by 4 bases, the J end by 7 bases, with 16 bases between. CDR3 amino acids: CASSPQWAGGEKLFF. The CDR3 DNA is TGCGCCAGCAGCCCCCAATGGGCGGGCGGTGAAAAACTGTTTTTT.

V usage is TRBV7-8 and J usage is TRBJ1-4; D remains unclear. V was pared by 3 bases and J by 0 bases, with 8 bases between. Germline CDR1 is SGHVS and CDR2 is FQNEAQ. CDR3 length: 15 residues. CDR3 bases: TGTGCCAGCAGCTTTTCGGCCGCAACTAATGAAAAACTGTTTTTT. As protein: CASSFSAATNEKLFF.

V is TRBV28 and J is TRBJ1-2, with a tentative D call TRBD1 (5 bases). Germline assignment: CDR1 MDHEN and CDR2 SYDVKM. The CDR3 loop spans 15 amino acids. V was trimmed by 5 bases and J by 4 bases, leaving 17 bases between them. CDR3 DNA: TGTGCCAGCAGTCTTAAAGGGGTATTGGTCTATGGCTACACCTTC. It codes for CASSLKGVLVYGYTF.

This clone was counted once. The chain combines TRBV19 with TRBJ1-1; no firm D call. Germline lookup yields CDR1 LNHDA and CDR2 SQIVND (reference sequence). This CDR3 contains 13 residues. V was shortened by 2 bases and J by 8 bases, with 12 bases between the two germline ends. The CDR3 DNA reads as TGTGCCAGTAGTATAAAAGGGTGGGTCGAAGCTTTCTTT. This codes for CASSIKGWVEAFF.

The table lists this clone with a count of one. The chain carries TRBV6-6 and TRBJ2-7, with TRBD1 as a possible D gene (7 bases). V shed 2 bases and J shed 3 bases, with 14 bases lying between them. CDR1 MNHNY and CDR2 SVGAGI come from the germline V gene (reference sequence). The CDR3 consists of 15 residues. As DNA, the CDR3 is TGTGCCAGCAGTTACCAGCCAGGGGGAGGCTACGAGCAGTACTTC. The encoded protein is CASSYQPGGGYEQYF.

The chain recombines TRBV11-1 with TRBJ2-2, with unresolved D. Looked up from germline, CDR1 is SGHAT and CDR2 is FQDESV (reference sequence). This CDR3 has 14 residues. Between the trimmed V and J ends, which lost 1 base and 1 base, there was a span of 4 bases. For the CDR3, the DNA is TGTGCCAGCAGCTTAGGGCAGAACACCGGGGAGCTGTTTTTT. The encoded protein is CASSLGQNTGELFF.